This T cell receptor beta chain was sequenced in a study of T cells after yellow fever vaccination. Study results and limitations: At 95% to 96% for CD4 and approximately 88% for CD8, most primary-vaccination clones showed up again after the booster.

This CDR3 region has 15 residues. Germline loops: CDR1 MNHEY, CDR2 SMNVEV (reference sequence). TCRdb reprocessed the 5' RACE reads with MiXCR, giving one entry per CDR3 protein. The table has about 68,000 distinct CDR3 sequences, about 7% seen once. In the case of this clonotype: Antigen specificity is unknown. A read error may explain this, as a much larger clone is one base away.

The sequencing here drew on CD8+ T cells sorted from PBMCs, taken roughly 46 days after the first yellow fever vaccination. The sequence was obtained from a young man who received the YFV17D yellow fever vaccine. The chain employs TRBV27 and TRBJ2-1; possibly TRBD1 or TRBD2 for D (6 bases each). This CDR3 reads CARSLKQGGYNEQFF. The CDR3 DNA sequence: TGTGCCAGAAGTTTAAAACAGGGAGGCTACAATGAGCAGTTCTTC.